Sequencing of this T cell receptor (beta chain) was carried out in a study of T cell responses to AZD1222 COVID-19 vaccine. Study-level results: Sampled repertoires all dated from after the peak T cell response.

Of note for this clone: Its specificity is unknown.

Trimming at V came to 1 base and at J to 8 bases, leaving 3 bases not matched to a gene. Germline loops: CDR1 LGHNA, CDR2 YNFKEQ. This CDR3 spans 16 amino acids. Clones were sequenced by immunoSEQ multiplex PCR, and TCRdb holds only the in-frame ones, with some missing. The table has roughly 120,000 clones, roughly 88% seen once; the top ten hold 5.5% to 8%. This chain uses TRBV4-2 with TRBJ2-1; 15 bases are a match to TRBD2. This clonotype was sampled from an adult in good health. The sample consisted of peripheral blood, taken on day 0 of AZD1222 vaccination. As DNA, the CDR3 is TGTGCCAGCAGCCAAGGGACTAGCGGGGGGGCCTATGAGCAGTTCTTC. It codes for CASSQGTSGGAYEQFF.